This is a list of T cell receptor beta chains from one sample in a study of T cells after yellow fever vaccination. Each CDR3 protein is one row after TCRdb ran MiXCR on the 5' RACE reads. The repertoire holds approximately 110,000 distinct CDR3 sequences, with 7.4% as singletons. The sequences come from CD4+ T cells sorted from PBMCs, collected around 10 days after the first yellow fever vaccination. Receptors were obtained from a man younger than 30 who received the YFV17D yellow fever vaccine. Both conserved end residues are part of each CDR3. The order of the fields is clone size, V gene, D gene, J gene, CDR3 DNA, CDR3 protein. D genes are given only for firm matches. For some rows the clone size is stated as once, few or many, or as a class when expanded; others skip it.

clone_size: many
v_call: TRBV9
d_call: -
j_call: TRBJ1-3
cdr3_nt: TGTGCCAGCAGCGGAGGGGCGATCTCTGGAAACACCATATATTTT
cdr3_aa: CASSGGAISGNTIYF

clone_size: few
v_call: TRBV7-3
d_call: -
j_call: TRBJ2-3
cdr3_nt: TGTGCCAGCAGCTTAAGTACAGGGGAGGCGGCGCAGTATTTT
cdr3_aa: CASSLSTGEAAQYF

clone_size: many
v_call: TRBV4-2
d_call: TRBD1
j_call: TRBJ1-6
cdr3_nt: TGTGCCAGCAGCCATCCTCAGGGGGTCGCTAATTCACCCCTCCACTTT
cdr3_aa: CASSHPQGVANSPLHF

clone_size: many
v_call: TRBV10-2
d_call: -
j_call: TRBJ1-5
cdr3_nt: TGCGCCAGCAGTGGAATAAGAGACCCTTACAATCAGCCCCAGCATTTT
cdr3_aa: CASSGIRDPYNQPQHF

clone_size: many
v_call: TRBV20-1
d_call: -
j_call: TRBJ2-5
cdr3_nt: TGCAGTGTTCCAGATCGCCGGGTAGAGACCCAGTACTTC
cdr3_aa: CSVPDRRVETQYF

clone_size: many
v_call: TRBV15
d_call: -
j_call: TRBJ1-4
cdr3_nt: TGTGCCACCAGCAGAGACCCCGCAACTAATGAAAAACTGTTTTTT
cdr3_aa: CATSRDPATNEKLFF

clone_size: many
v_call: TRBV5-1
d_call: -
j_call: TRBJ2-2
cdr3_nt: TGCGCCAGCAGCTTGGACAGGGTTATCACCGGGGAGCTGTTTTTT
cdr3_aa: CASSLDRVITGELFF

clone_size: many
v_call: TRBV12-3/TRBV12-4
d_call: -
j_call: TRBJ1-3
cdr3_nt: TGTGCCAGCAGTATCGGGACGGTCTCTGGAAACACCATATATTTT
cdr3_aa: CASSIGTVSGNTIYF

clone_size: many
v_call: TRBV20-1
d_call: -
j_call: TRBJ2-5
cdr3_nt: TGCAGTGCTAGAGATAGCGCTACCCAAGAGACCCAGTACTTC
cdr3_aa: CSARDSATQETQYF

clone_size: many
v_call: TRBV12-3/TRBV12-4
d_call: TRBD2
j_call: TRBJ2-3
cdr3_nt: TGTGCCAGCAGACTCCGGACTAGCCTGGGCACAGATACGCAGTATTTT
cdr3_aa: CASRLRTSLGTDTQYF

clone_size: many
v_call: TRBV2
d_call: -
j_call: TRBJ1-4
cdr3_nt: TGTGCCAGCAGGAGCCTTGTGATAACTAATGAAAAACTGTTTTTT
cdr3_aa: CASRSLVITNEKLFF

clone_size: many
v_call: TRBV7-2
d_call: -
j_call: TRBJ1-2
cdr3_nt: TGTGCCAGCAGCTTAGCGCCCTATGGCTACACCTTC
cdr3_aa: CASSLAPYGYTF

clone_size: -
v_call: TRBV10-1
d_call: TRBD1
j_call: TRBJ2-3
cdr3_nt: TGCGCCAGCAGTGGGACAGGCGCTCTTAGGTTTACGCAGTATTTT
cdr3_aa: CASSGTGALRFTQYF

clone_size: many
v_call: TRBV5-1
d_call: -
j_call: TRBJ2-7
cdr3_nt: TGCGCCAGCAGCGCTTCGCTGTCCGGGGACGAGCAGTACTTC
cdr3_aa: CASSASLSGDEQYF

clone_size: few
v_call: TRBV15
d_call: TRBD1
j_call: TRBJ1-4
cdr3_nt: TGTGCCACCAGCAGAACTCCAGGGGGCGCGGAAAAACTGTTTTTT
cdr3_aa: CATSRTPGGAEKLFF

clone_size: many
v_call: TRBV7-2
d_call: -
j_call: TRBJ1-1
cdr3_nt: TGTGCCAGCAGCCCGGCGGGACGGATGAACACTGAAGCTTTCTTT
cdr3_aa: CASSPAGRMNTEAFF

clone_size: many
v_call: TRBV23-1
d_call: TRBD2
j_call: TRBJ2-3
cdr3_nt: TGCGCCAGCAGTCGAGGACTAGCGGGGCCCCCTTGGACAGATACGCAGTATTTT
cdr3_aa: CASSRGLAGPPWTDTQYF

clone_size: many
v_call: TRBV5-4
d_call: TRBD2
j_call: TRBJ2-3
cdr3_nt: TGTGCCAGCAGCCCAGGACTAGCGGGGGCCGCAGATACGCAGTATTTT
cdr3_aa: CASSPGLAGAADTQYF

clone_size: many
v_call: TRBV20-1
d_call: -
j_call: TRBJ1-5
cdr3_nt: TGCAGTGCTCCGCCAGGAGAGAATCAGCCCCAGCATTTT
cdr3_aa: CSAPPGENQPQHF

clone_size: many
v_call: TRBV5-1
d_call: -
j_call: TRBJ2-5
cdr3_nt: TGCGCCAGCAGCTTGGTAGGGGACGAGACCCAGTACTTC
cdr3_aa: CASSLVGDETQYF

clone_size: many
v_call: TRBV7-8
d_call: -
j_call: TRBJ2-5
cdr3_nt: TGTGCCAGCAGCGTGAACAGGGTTGGGAACCAAGAGACCCAGTACTTC
cdr3_aa: CASSVNRVGNQETQYF

clone_size: many
v_call: TRBV18
d_call: -
j_call: TRBJ2-2
cdr3_nt: TGTGCCAGCTCACAACAGGGAGCCGGGGAGCTGTTTTTT
cdr3_aa: CASSQQGAGELFF

clone_size: few
v_call: TRBV11-2
d_call: TRBD2
j_call: TRBJ2-1
cdr3_nt: TGTGCCAGCAGCCCTCAATGGGGGGGGGGCTACAATGAGCAGTTCTTC
cdr3_aa: CASSPQWGGGYNEQFF

clone_size: -
v_call: TRBV29-1
d_call: -
j_call: TRBJ1-1
cdr3_nt: TGCAGCGTTGAACCCGGGGGCAACACTGAAGCTTTCTTT
cdr3_aa: CSVEPGGNTEAFF

clone_size: few
v_call: TRBV19
d_call: -
j_call: TRBJ2-5
cdr3_nt: TGTGCCAGTAGTATAGCAGGGGCCGGGGGGACCCAGTACTTC
cdr3_aa: CASSIAGAGGTQYF

clone_size: -
v_call: TRBV18
d_call: TRBD1
j_call: TRBJ2-7
cdr3_nt: TGTGCCAGCTCACCTGACAGGGTAGGCCACGAGCAGTACTTC
cdr3_aa: CASSPDRVGHEQYF

clone_size: few
v_call: TRBV6-1
d_call: -
j_call: TRBJ1-2
cdr3_nt: TGTGCCAGCAGTAAACTCTTGCAGACTGGCTACACCTTC
cdr3_aa: CASSKLLQTGYTF

clone_size: few
v_call: TRBV18
d_call: -
j_call: TRBJ2-1
cdr3_nt: TGTGCCAGCTCACCACAAGTGGGCCGCGACAATGAGCAGTTCTTC
cdr3_aa: CASSPQVGRDNEQFF

clone_size: many
v_call: TRBV5-1
d_call: -
j_call: TRBJ2-3
cdr3_nt: TGCGCCAGCAGCTTCCTAGAGGCAGATACGCAGTATTTT
cdr3_aa: CASSFLEADTQYF

clone_size: many
v_call: TRBV20-1
d_call: -
j_call: TRBJ2-7
cdr3_nt: TGCAGTGCTAGGTTGAGCGTCACCCGCTACGAGCAGTACTTC
cdr3_aa: CSARLSVTRYEQYF

clone_size: -
v_call: TRBV5-4
d_call: -
j_call: TRBJ1-1
cdr3_nt: TGTGCCAGCACCACGGGGGGGGTCATGAACACTGAAGCTTTCTTT
cdr3_aa: CASTTGGVMNTEAFF

clone_size: many
v_call: TRBV6-2/TRBV6-3
d_call: -
j_call: TRBJ1-1
cdr3_nt: TGTGCCAGCAGTTACGGCGGAGCAGCTTTCTTT
cdr3_aa: CASSYGGAAFF

clone_size: few
v_call: TRBV12-3/TRBV12-4
d_call: -
j_call: TRBJ2-7
cdr3_nt: TGTGCCAGCAGTAGGTCTGGCAGTCCGGTCTACGAGCAGTACTTC
cdr3_aa: CASSRSGSPVYEQYF

clone_size: many
v_call: TRBV7-2
d_call: TRBD2
j_call: TRBJ2-3
cdr3_nt: TGTGCCAGCAGCTTCGGTAGCGGGCACACAGATACGCAGTATTTT
cdr3_aa: CASSFGSGHTDTQYF

clone_size: many
v_call: TRBV5-5
d_call: -
j_call: TRBJ2-5
cdr3_nt: TGTGCCAGCAGCTTGGCCTGGAGGGCAGAGACCCAGTACTTC
cdr3_aa: CASSLAWRAETQYF

clone_size: many
v_call: TRBV20-1
d_call: TRBD1
j_call: TRBJ2-1
cdr3_nt: TGCAGTGCCGTAGGGACAGGGTCAAACAATGAGCAGTTCTTC
cdr3_aa: CSAVGTGSNNEQFF

clone_size: many
v_call: TRBV7-2
d_call: -
j_call: TRBJ2-7
cdr3_nt: TGTGCCAGCAGCTTAGATAGTAGTGGGGTAACATACGAGCAGTACTTC
cdr3_aa: CASSLDSSGVTYEQYF

clone_size: many
v_call: TRBV5-1
d_call: -
j_call: TRBJ2-5
cdr3_nt: TGCGCCAGCAGCTTGACCCATTTGGAGACCCAGTACTTC
cdr3_aa: CASSLTHLETQYF

clone_size: many
v_call: TRBV7-9
d_call: -
j_call: TRBJ2-5
cdr3_nt: TGTGCCAGCAGAAAGGTGGGGGACCAAGAGACCCAGTACTTC
cdr3_aa: CASRKVGDQETQYF

clone_size: many
v_call: TRBV15
d_call: -
j_call: TRBJ1-1
cdr3_nt: TGTGCCACCAGCAGAGATCCAGGGGACACTGAAGCTTTCTTT
cdr3_aa: CATSRDPGDTEAFF

clone_size: many
v_call: TRBV10-3
d_call: -
j_call: TRBJ1-4
cdr3_nt: TGTGCCATCAGTGGCGGCGCAACTAATGAAAAACTGTTTTTT
cdr3_aa: CAISGGATNEKLFF

clone_size: -
v_call: TRBV7-8
d_call: TRBD1
j_call: TRBJ1-4
cdr3_nt: TGTGCCAGCAGCTTAGTGACAGGGGGAAGAGAAAAACTGTTTTTT
cdr3_aa: CASSLVTGGREKLFF

clone_size: many
v_call: TRBV24-1
d_call: -
j_call: TRBJ2-3
cdr3_nt: TGTGCCACCAACGAAGGGGGGACAGATACGCAGTATTTT
cdr3_aa: CATNEGGTDTQYF

clone_size: few
v_call: TRBV12-3/TRBV12-4
d_call: -
j_call: TRBJ1-4
cdr3_nt: TGTGCCAGCAAAGTGGATGCCCATAATGAAAAACTGTTTTTT
cdr3_aa: CASKVDAHNEKLFF

clone_size: few
v_call: TRBV7-2
d_call: -
j_call: TRBJ1-5
cdr3_nt: TGTGCCAGCAGCGTCCGATGGGACGGATACAATCAGCCCCAGCATTTT
cdr3_aa: CASSVRWDGYNQPQHF

clone_size: few
v_call: TRBV6-1
d_call: -
j_call: TRBJ1-5
cdr3_nt: TGTGCCAGCAGTGACGCGAGGGGGGAAGTTTATCAGCCCCAGCATTTT
cdr3_aa: CASSDARGEVYQPQHF

clone_size: many
v_call: TRBV5-1
d_call: -
j_call: TRBJ2-1
cdr3_nt: TGCGCCAGCAGTCCTCCCTCCCCGGGACCCATAAATGAGCAGTTCTTC
cdr3_aa: CASSPPSPGPINEQFF

clone_size: -
v_call: TRBV19
d_call: -
j_call: TRBJ1-2
cdr3_nt: TGTGCCAGTAGTGGAGTTTTGGTGGGATCTGGCTACACCTTC
cdr3_aa: CASSGVLVGSGYTF

clone_size: many
v_call: TRBV25-1
d_call: TRBD1
j_call: TRBJ2-5
cdr3_nt: TGTGCCAGCAGTGAACCCAGGGGGTACTACCAAGAGACCCAGTACTTC
cdr3_aa: CASSEPRGYYQETQYF

clone_size: many
v_call: TRBV20-1
d_call: -
j_call: TRBJ1-4
cdr3_nt: TGCAGTGCTGACCGGAGCGGGGGGGGTGAAAAACTGTTTTTT
cdr3_aa: CSADRSGGGEKLFF

clone_size: many
v_call: TRBV20-1
d_call: TRBD1
j_call: TRBJ1-5
cdr3_nt: TGCAGTGCTAGGGCTACCGGACAGGGGAGGAGGCCCCAGCATTTT
cdr3_aa: CSARATGQGRRPQHF

clone_size: many
v_call: TRBV12-3/TRBV12-4
d_call: -
j_call: TRBJ1-5
cdr3_nt: TGTGCCAGCAGTTTAAGGGGATTCAATCAGCCCCAGCATTTT
cdr3_aa: CASSLRGFNQPQHF

clone_size: few
v_call: TRBV11-2
d_call: TRBD2
j_call: TRBJ2-5
cdr3_nt: TGTGCCAGCAGCTTATTCGGCACGCGAATAGCGGGGCGTACTGAGACCCAGTACTTC
cdr3_aa: CASSLFGTRIAGRTETQYF

clone_size: many
v_call: TRBV7-2
d_call: TRBD2
j_call: TRBJ2-1
cdr3_nt: TGTGCCAGCAGCACCTCTAGCGGGGGACTCAATGAGCAGTTCTTC
cdr3_aa: CASSTSSGGLNEQFF